The clone carrying this T cell receptor (beta chain) was detected only once. What it binds is unknown. The same CDR3 is also encoded by other DNA sequences in this sample. Assay: immunoSEQ multiplex PCR; the TCRdb copy retains only in-frame clones and omits some. Among some 2,400,000 clones listed, 95% were seen once. This entry is derived from a study of shared clonotypes between healthy human individuals. Study-wide context: Each donor had three CD4 naive, three CD4 memory, two CD8 naive and one CD8 memory plate.

Study-level results: Large depth notwithstanding, sorted-subset sequencing proved incomplete by rarefaction. It was the non-shared clonotypes that had lower generation probabilities than clonotypes shared by all four donors. Around 5.4% of naive CD4 clonotypes were common to a few donors.

CDR1 is SQVTM, CDR2 ANQGSEA, per germline. This CDR3 is 11 amino acids long. Trimming stripped 4 bases from V and 2 bases from J, with 5 bases between. J is TRBJ1-2 and V is TRBV29-1; D call uncertain. Sequencing used naive CD4+ T cells sorted from blood. As for subset: CD45RA+ positively selected. This receptor was taken from a man aged 18 to 29 in good health. CDR3 nucleotides: TGCAGCGTTGCGGAGAACTATGGCTACACCTTC. Protein: CSVAENYGYTF.